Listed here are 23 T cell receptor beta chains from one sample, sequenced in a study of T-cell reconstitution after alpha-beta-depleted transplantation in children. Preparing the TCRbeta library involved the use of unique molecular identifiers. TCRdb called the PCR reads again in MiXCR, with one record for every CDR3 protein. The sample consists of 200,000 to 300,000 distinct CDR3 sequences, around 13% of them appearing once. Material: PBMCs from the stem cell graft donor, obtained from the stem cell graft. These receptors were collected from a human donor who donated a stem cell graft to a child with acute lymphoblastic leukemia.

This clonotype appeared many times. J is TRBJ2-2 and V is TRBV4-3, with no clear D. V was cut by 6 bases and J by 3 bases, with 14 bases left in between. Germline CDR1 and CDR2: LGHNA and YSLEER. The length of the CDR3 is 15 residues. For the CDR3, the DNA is TGCGCCAGCAGACCATCCGGTAGAGACACCGGGGAGCTGTTTTTT. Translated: CASRPSGRDTGELFF.

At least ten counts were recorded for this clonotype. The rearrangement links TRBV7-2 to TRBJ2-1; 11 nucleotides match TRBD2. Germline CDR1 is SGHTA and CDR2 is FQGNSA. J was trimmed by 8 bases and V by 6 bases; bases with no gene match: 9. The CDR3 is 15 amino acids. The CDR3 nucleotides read TGTGCCAGCAGACTACTAGCGGGAGACGGGTATGAGCAGTTCTTC. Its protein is CASRLLAGDGYEQFF.

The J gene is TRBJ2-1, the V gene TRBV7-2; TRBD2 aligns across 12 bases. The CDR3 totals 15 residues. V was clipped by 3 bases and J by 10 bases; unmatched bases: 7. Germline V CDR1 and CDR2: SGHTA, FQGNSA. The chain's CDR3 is CASSFTSGGPREQFF. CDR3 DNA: TGTGCCAGCAGCTTTACTAGCGGGGGGCCGAGGGAGCAGTTCTTC.

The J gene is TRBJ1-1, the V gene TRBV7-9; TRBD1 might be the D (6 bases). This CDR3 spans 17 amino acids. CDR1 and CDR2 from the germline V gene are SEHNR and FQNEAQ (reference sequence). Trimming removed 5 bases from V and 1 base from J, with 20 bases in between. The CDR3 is CASSPGGLRGPNTEAFF. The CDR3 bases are TGTGCCAGCAGCCCGGGGGGGCTTCGAGGACCGAACACTGAAGCTTTCTTT.

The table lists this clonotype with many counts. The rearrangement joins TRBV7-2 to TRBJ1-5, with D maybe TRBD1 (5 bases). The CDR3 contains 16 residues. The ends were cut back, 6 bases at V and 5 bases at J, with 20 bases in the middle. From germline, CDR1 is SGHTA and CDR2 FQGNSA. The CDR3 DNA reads TGTGCCAGCAGTTCCGGCAGGGAAGGGCCCCATCAGCCCCAGCATTTT. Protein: CASSSGREGPHQPQHF.

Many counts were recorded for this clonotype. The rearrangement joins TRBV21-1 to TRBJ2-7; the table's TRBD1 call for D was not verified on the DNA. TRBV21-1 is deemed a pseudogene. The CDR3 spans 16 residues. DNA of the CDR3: TGTGCCAGCAGCACCATCCTTAAGGACAGGGACTACGAGCAGTACTTC. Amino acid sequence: CASSTILKDRDYEQYF.

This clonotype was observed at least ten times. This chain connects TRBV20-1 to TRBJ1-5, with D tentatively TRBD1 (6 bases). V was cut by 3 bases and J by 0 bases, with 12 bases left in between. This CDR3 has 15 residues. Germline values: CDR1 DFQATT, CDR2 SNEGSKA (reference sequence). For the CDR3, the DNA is TGCAGTGCTAGTATAGGACAGATTAGCAATCAGCCCCAGCATTTT. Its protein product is CSASIGQISNQPQHF.

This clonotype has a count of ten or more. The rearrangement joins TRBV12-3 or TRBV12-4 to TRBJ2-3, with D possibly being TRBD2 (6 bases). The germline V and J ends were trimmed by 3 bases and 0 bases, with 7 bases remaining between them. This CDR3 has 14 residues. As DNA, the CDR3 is TGTGCCAGCAGTTTGCGGGGTAGCACAGATACGCAGTATTTT. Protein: CASSLRGSTDTQYF.

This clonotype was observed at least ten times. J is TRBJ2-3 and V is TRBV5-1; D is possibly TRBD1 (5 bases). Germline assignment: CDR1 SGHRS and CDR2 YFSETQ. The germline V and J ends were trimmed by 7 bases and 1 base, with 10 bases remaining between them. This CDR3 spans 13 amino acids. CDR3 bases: TGCGCCAGCGGGGCGCGGCGCACAGATACGCAGTATTTT. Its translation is CASGARRTDTQYF.

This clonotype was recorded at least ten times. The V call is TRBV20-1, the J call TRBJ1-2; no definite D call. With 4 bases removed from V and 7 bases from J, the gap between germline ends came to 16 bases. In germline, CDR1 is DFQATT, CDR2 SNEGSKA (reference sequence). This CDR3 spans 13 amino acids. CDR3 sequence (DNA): TGCAGTGCTATGCACTCCGTCCCCCCTGGCTACACCTTC. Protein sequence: CSAMHSVPPGYTF.

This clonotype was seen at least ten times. The CDR3, as DNA: TGCGCCAGCAGCCAGGGACTTTGGAGGGGCCACGAGCAGTACTTC. It encodes CASSQGLWRGHEQYF. The chain links TRBV4-3 to TRBJ2-7; TRBD2 might be the D (6 bases). The CDR3 runs to 15 residues. Trimming left V 3 bases short and J 5 bases short, with 17 bases between. Germline lookup yields CDR1 LGHNA and CDR2 YSLEER.

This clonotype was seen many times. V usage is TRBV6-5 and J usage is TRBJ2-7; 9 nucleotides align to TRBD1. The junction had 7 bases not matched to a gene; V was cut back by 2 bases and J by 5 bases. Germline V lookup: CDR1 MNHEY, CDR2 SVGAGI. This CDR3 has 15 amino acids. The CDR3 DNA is TGTGCCAGCAGTTACAACCGGGACAGGGTCCACGAGCAGTACTTC. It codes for CASSYNRDRVHEQYF.

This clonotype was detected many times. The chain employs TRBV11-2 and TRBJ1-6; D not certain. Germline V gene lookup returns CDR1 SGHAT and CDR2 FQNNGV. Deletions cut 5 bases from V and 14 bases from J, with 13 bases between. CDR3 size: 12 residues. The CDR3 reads CASSPAAPALHF. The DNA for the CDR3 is TGTGCCAGCAGCCCCGCGGCTCCTGCCCTCCACTTT.

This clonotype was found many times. The chain's CDR3 is CSVGGTGGKGETQYF. The CDR3 DNA follows: TGCAGCGTTGGTGGGACAGGGGGGAAAGGAGAGACCCAGTACTTC. The chain recombines TRBV29-1 with TRBJ2-5; 11 bases map to TRBD1. The CDR3 extends over 15 amino acids. V dropped 4 bases and J dropped 4; count of bases not matched to a gene: 8. CDR1 is SQVTM and CDR2 is ANQGSEA in the germline V gene.

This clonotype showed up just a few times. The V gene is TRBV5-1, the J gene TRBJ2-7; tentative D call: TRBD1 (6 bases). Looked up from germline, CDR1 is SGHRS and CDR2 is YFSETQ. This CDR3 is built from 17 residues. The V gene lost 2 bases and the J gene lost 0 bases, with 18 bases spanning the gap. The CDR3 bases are TGCGCCAGCAGCTTAGGGACAAGCTACAAACTCTCCTACGAGCAGTACTTC. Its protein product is CASSLGTSYKLSYEQYF.

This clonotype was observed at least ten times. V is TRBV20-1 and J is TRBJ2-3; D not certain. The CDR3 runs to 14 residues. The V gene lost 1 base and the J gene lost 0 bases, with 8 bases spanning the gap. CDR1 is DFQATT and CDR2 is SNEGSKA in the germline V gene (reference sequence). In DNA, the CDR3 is TGCAGTGCTAGAGGACTTCTTAGCACAGATACGCAGTATTTT. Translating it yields CSARGLLSTDTQYF.

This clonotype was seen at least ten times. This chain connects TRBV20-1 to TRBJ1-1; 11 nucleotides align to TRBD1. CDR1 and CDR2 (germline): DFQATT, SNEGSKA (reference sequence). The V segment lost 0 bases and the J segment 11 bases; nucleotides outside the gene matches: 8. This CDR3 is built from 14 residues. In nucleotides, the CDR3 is TGCAGTGCTAGAGAGGGGGGGACAGGGGGTTATGCTTTCTTT. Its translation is CSAREGGTGGYAFF.

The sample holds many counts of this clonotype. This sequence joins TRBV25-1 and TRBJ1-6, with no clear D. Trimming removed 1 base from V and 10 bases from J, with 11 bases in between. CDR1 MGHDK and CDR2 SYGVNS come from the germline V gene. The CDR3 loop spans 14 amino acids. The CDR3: CASSESPTTSPLHF. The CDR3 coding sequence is TGTGCCAGCAGTGAATCCCCGACAACCTCACCCCTCCACTTT.

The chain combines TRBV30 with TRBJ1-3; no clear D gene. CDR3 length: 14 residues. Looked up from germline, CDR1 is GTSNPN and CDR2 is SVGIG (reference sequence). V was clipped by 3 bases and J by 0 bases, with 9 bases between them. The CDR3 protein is CAWRTLPSGNTIYF. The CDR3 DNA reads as TGTGCCTGGAGGACCCTGCCCTCTGGAAACACCATATATTTT.

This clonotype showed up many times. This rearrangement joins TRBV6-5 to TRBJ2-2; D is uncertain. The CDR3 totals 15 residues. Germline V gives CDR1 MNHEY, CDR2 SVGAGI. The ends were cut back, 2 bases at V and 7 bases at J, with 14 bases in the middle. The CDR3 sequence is CASSYRSPTHGELFF. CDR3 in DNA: TGTGCCAGCAGTTACCGCTCTCCGACTCACGGGGAGCTGTTTTTT.

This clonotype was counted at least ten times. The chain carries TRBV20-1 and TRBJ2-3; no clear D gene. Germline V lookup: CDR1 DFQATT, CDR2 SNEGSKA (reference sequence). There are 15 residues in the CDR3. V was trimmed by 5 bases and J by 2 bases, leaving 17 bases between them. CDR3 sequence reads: CSAADKGPLTDTQYF. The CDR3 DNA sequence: TGCAGTGCTGCGGATAAGGGTCCCCTCACAGATACGCAGTATTTT.

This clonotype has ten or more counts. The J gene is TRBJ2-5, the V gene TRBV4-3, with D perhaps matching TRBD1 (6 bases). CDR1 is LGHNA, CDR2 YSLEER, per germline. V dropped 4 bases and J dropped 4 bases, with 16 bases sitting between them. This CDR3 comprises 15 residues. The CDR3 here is CASSPSQGSPETQYF. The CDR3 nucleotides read TGCGCCAGCAGCCCAAGCCAGGGGAGTCCAGAGACCCAGTACTTC.

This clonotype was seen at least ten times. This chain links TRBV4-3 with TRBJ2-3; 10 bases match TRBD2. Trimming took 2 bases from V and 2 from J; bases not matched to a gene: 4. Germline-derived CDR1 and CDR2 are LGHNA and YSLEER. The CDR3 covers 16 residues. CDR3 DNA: TGCGCCAGCAGCCAACTTACTAGCGGGATCACAGATACGCAGTATTTT. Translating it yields CASSQLTSGITDTQYF.